This TCR beta chain was profiled in a study of regulatory T cells in long-lasting Graves disease. For the study at large: Those with persistent Graves' disease had received antithyroid drugs for over 5 years with positive TSH receptor antibodies. Study-wide points: Sharing of public clonotypes was greater in persistent patients (around 3,000) than in new patients (around 930). There were preferences for TRBV28, TRBJ1-2 and TRBJ2-5 in persistent disease. A reduction in accuracy may have resulted from the small sample size.

V shed 2 bases and J shed 7 bases, with 11 bases lying between them. CDR1 is GTSNPN and CDR2 is SVGIG in the germline V gene (reference sequence). This CDR3 is built from 12 residues. Described time point: persistent/refractory GD, antithyroid drugs over 5 years with positive TRAb. Preparation of the TCR library used RNA extracted from PBMCs. A note on this clonotype: Antigen unknown.

HTBI primers from iRepertoire and Arm-PCR of CDR3 regions yielded the TCR beta libraries. A single record per CDR3 protein comes from TCRdb applying MiXCR to the multiplex PCR reads. Of 450,000 or so distinct CDR3 sequences in the sample, under 25% were seen once. V and J are TRBV30 and TRBJ1-2, with D possibly being TRBD1 (5 bases). The TCR was taken from a female donor with Graves disease. Sequenced material: peripheral blood mononuclear cells (PBMCs), taken when the disease was refractory, from a patient treated with antithyroid drugs. The CDR3 loop reads CAWSFTGGGYTF. The CDR3 nucleotides read TGTGCCTGGAGTTTCACAGGCGGTGGCTACACCTTC.